The sequence of this T cell receptor (beta chain) was determined in a study of shared clonotypes between healthy human individuals. Regarding the study as a whole: Specimens sampled were limited to blood, with tissue repertoires likely differing. Across subsets, estimated richness was generally greater for naive than for memory populations.

For this clone: The antigen is unknown.

Looked up from germline, CDR1 is LGHNT and CDR2 is FRNRAP. CDR3 length: 13 amino acids. Trimming removed 7 bases from V and 8 bases from J, with 14 bases in between. The split of CD4+ cells yielded CD45RA+ naive and CD45RA-negative memory subsets. Repertoires were generated with immunoSEQ multiplex PCR, while TCRdb's copy carries only in-frame clones and drops some. The sample has about 980,000 clones, about three quarters seen once. The sequenced material came from memory CD4+ T cells sorted from blood. Subset specified: CD45RA-negative fraction. The chain employs TRBV12-5 and TRBJ2-2; TRBD1 might be the D (6 bases). This TCR was sampled from a man aged 18 to 29 in good health. The CDR3 loop reads CASVLPRGGELFF. The CDR3 DNA sequence: TGTGCTAGTGTTTTACCCAGGGGAGGGGAGCTGTTTTTT.